This TCR beta chain was profiled in a study of OX40 agonist ivuxolimab in advanced cancers. For the wider study: Ivuxolimab, which targeted the costimulatory receptor OX40 (CD134), was an agonistic, fully human IgG2 monoclonal antibody. Intravenous ivuxolimab was administered to patients every 2 weeks at six dose levels: 0.01, 0.1, 0.3, 1.5, 3 and 10 mg/kg. Of the approximately 50 dose-escalation patients, hepatocellular carcinoma was present in some 19, melanoma in around 15, renal cell carcinoma in 9 and head and neck cancer in 9. The dose-escalation cohort was 82.7% male with a mean age of around 62 years, ranging from roughly 20 to 85. Patients were allowed to have had prior anti-PD-1, anti-PD-L1 or anti-CTLA-4 therapy, and 30% to 40% of the dose-escalation patients had been treated with checkpoint inhibitors. Partial responses occurred in three dose-escalation patients, of whom one had hepatocellular carcinoma and two had cutaneous melanoma. The purpose of peripheral TCRbeta sequencing was to test whether ivuxolimab changed TCR sequence diversity and led to clonal T-cell expansion. The monotherapy dose-escalation portion (N ≈ 52 patients) of the phase I ivuxolimab trial is reported in the paper. Points the paper makes about the study in general: At doses from 0.1 to 3.0 mg/kg, clonal expansion was seen in both CD4+ and CD8+ blood T cells between baseline and week 6. The antigen specificity of the peripheral T cells that underwent clonal expansion was not determined. On average, CD8+ T cells showed more expanded clones than CD4+ T cells after ivuxolimab. Partial responders in the 0.1-3.0 mg/kg groups had among the lowest normalized peripheral clonal expansion, especially among CD8+ T cells. Low levels of normalized T-cell clonal expansion were also seen in some nonresponding patients.

To sequence the TCRbeta CDR3 region, genomic DNA was isolated from the sorted cells. The immunoSEQ Assay was used for sequencing of TCRbeta CDR3 regions. Sourced from immuneACCESS, this table was stored by TCRdb with only in-frame sequences that have V and J called. A share of the clones is absent; for the studies checked, an unresolved V gene accounts for under half, and the remainder has no known explanation. The sample records fewer than 50,000 clones, around four fifths of which are singletons. Together, the top ten hold more than 9% of the sample. There are a few counts of this clone. There is no known antigen for this receptor. Base-call qualities are not available, and no considerably larger clone is one nucleotide away. Patients with a history of autoimmune disease or receiving systemic immunosuppression were excluded from the trial. Peripheral blood for TCR sequencing was collected from all dose cohorts at baseline, on cycle 4 day 1, and on cycle 7 day 1. Samples came from an open-label, multicenter, first-in-human phase I dose-escalation trial of ivuxolimab. Adults with locally advanced or metastatic head and neck squamous cell, hepatocellular, melanoma or renal cell carcinoma were enrolled in the trial. Before TCR sequencing, CD4+ T cells and CD8+ T cells were sorted from peripheral blood as separate populations.

This clonotype was sampled from an adult with an advanced solid tumor such as melanoma, head and neck, liver or kidney cancer. Sequenced here: CD4+ or CD8+ T cells sorted from blood, sampled in a trial of the OX40 agonist ivuxolimab.

The CDR3 amino acid sequence is: CASKAGALGSPLHF. The DNA sequence reads TGTGCCAGTAAGGCAGGGGCTTTGGGATCACCCCTCCACTTT. The rearranged segments are TRBV19 and TRBJ1-6, with TRBD1 as a weak D call on 6 bases. Looking up the germline V gene (reference sequence) yields CDR1 LNHDA and CDR2 SQIVND. The CDR3 runs 14 amino acids, cysteine and phenylalanine included. Of the read, only the CDR3 DNA is kept; its 42 bases are in frame from base 1. Between the V and J ends, shortened by 7 bases and 10 bases respectively, the junction contains 17 bases.